Each of the 8 T cell receptor beta chains below was sequenced from the same sample in a study of cytomegalovirus exposure and HLA in healthy donors. PCR was performed using 60 Vbeta and 13 Jbeta primers. Assay used: immunoSEQ multiplex PCR; TCRdb lists only in-frame clones, some missing. The table lists about 120,000 clones, around four fifths of them singletons. Sequencing was carried out using PBMCs. These receptors came from a man between 60 and 75 years old in good health and CMV-seropositive.

This chain connects TRBV2 to TRBJ1-5; no firm D call. V lost 4 bases, J lost 10 bases, and 8 bases lay in between. Germline V gene sequence: CDR1 SNHLY, CDR2 FYNNEI. This CDR3 spans 11 amino acids. The CDR3 loop is CASSAAGPQHF. Here the CDR3 DNA reads TGTGCCAGCAGTGCCGCGGGTCCCCAGCATTTT.

The chain recombines TRBV6-1 with TRBJ1-6; possible D gene TRBD1, 6 bases. V was shortened by 2 bases and J by 10 bases, with 24 bases between the two germline ends. Germline V lookup: CDR1 MNHNS, CDR2 SASEGT. There are 18 residues in the CDR3. The CDR3 sequence: CASSETTGSGIRDSPLHF. The CDR3 DNA is TGTGCCAGCAGTGAAACGACAGGTTCGGGAATAAGAGACTCACCCCTCCACTTT.

V is TRBV28 and J is TRBJ1-5; D unclear. The germline gives CDR1 MDHEN, CDR2 SYDVKM. The CDR3 extends over 13 amino acids. V shed 6 bases and J shed 0 bases, with 6 bases lying between them. Written as DNA, the CDR3 is TGTGCCAGCAGAACCAGTAGCAATCAGCCCCAGCATTTT. This encodes CASRTSSNQPQHF.

V gene TRBV5-1 combines with J gene TRBJ2-3; 12 bases are a match to TRBD2. This CDR3 has 17 amino acids. V lost 0 bases and J lost 5; bases outside the gene matches: 7. Per the germline V gene, CDR1 is SGHRS and CDR2 is YFSETQ. CDR3 in DNA: TGCGCCAGCAGCTTGGAGGGGGCTAGCGGGGGGGGAGATACGCAGTATTTT. This encodes CASSLEGASGGGDTQYF.

The chain is built from TRBV2 and TRBJ1-2; 8 bases map to TRBD1. With 2 bases clipped from V and 7 bases from J, the junction kept 6 bases outside the gene matches. The CDR3 is 14 residues long. Germline V gives CDR1 SNHLY, CDR2 FYNNEI. CDR3 in DNA: TGTGCCAGCAGTGAAAACAGGGGGGCCCCTGGCTACACCTTC. It translates to CASSENRGAPGYTF.

The V call is TRBV5-1, the J call TRBJ2-1; TRBD2 matches at 11 bases. CDR3 length equals 15 residues. Per the germline V gene, CDR1 is SGHRS and CDR2 is YFSETQ. After removal of 2 bases from V and 4 bases from J, the junction contained 2 bases not matched to a gene. The CDR3 here is CASSFIAGGYNEQFF. CDR3 coding DNA: TGCGCCAGCAGCTTTATAGCGGGAGGGTACAATGAGCAGTTCTTC.

This chain connects TRBV27 to TRBJ2-7, with D possibly matching TRBD2 (6 bases). CDR1 is MNHEY and CDR2 is SMNVEV in the germline V gene (reference sequence). V was cut by 3 bases and J by 7 bases, with 16 bases left in between. The CDR3 spans 14 residues. The CDR3 spells CASSFGRTGREQYF. In DNA, the CDR3 is TGTGCCAGCAGTTTCGGGAGAACTGGCAGGGAGCAGTACTTC.

The rearrangement uses TRBV12-5 and TRBJ1-1, with 8 bases that match TRBD1. Germline CDR1 reads LGHNT; CDR2 reads FRNRAP. Losses at the gene ends were 0 bases for V and 5 bases for J; bases not matched to a gene: 5. The CDR3 runs to 15 residues. CDR3 sequence (DNA): TGTGCTAGTGGTTTGGTCGGACAGGGAAGAACTGAAGCTTTCTTT. Its translation: CASGLVGQGRTEAFF.